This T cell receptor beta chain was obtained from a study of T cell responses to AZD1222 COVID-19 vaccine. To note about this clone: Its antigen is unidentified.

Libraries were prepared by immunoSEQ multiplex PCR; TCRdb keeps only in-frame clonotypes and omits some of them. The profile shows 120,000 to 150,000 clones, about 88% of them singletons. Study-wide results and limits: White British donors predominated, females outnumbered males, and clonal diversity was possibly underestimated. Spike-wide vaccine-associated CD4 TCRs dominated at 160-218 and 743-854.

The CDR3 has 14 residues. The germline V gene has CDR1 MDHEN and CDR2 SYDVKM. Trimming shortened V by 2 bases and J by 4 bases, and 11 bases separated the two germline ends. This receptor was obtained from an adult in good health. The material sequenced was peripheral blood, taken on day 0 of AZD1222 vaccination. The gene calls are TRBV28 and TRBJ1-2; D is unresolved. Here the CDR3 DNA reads TGTGCCAGCAGTTTACCAGGAACGATCTATGGCTACACCTTC. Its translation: CASSLPGTIYGYTF.